The 8 T cell receptor beta chains reported below all come from one sample, sequenced in a study of early T cells in non-severe SARS-CoV-2 infection. MiXCR, run by TCRdb on the 5' RACE reads, gives a single entry per CDR3 protein. Found here are over 80,000 distinct CDR3 sequences, 11% to 15% of them singletons; the top ten hold 11%. Sequenced: whole blood. Receptors originate from an adult who was a healthcare worker with PCR-confirmed SARS-CoV-2 infection or an uninfected control (not recorded which).

V is TRBV4-1 and J is TRBJ2-1; the D call may be TRBD1 or TRBD2 (6 bases each). The V and J ends lost 2 bases and 10 bases respectively, with 12 bases between them. CDR1 and CDR2 (germline): MGHRA, YSYEKL. The CDR3 length is 13 residues. CDR3 protein: CASSQTLGGEQFF. The CDR3 coding sequence is TGCGCCAGCAGCCAAACACTAGGGGGGGAGCAGTTCTTC.

This clonotype turned up a few times. J is TRBJ2-7 and V is TRBV28; TRBD1 matches at 12 bases. This CDR3 comprises 15 residues. V trimming: 4 bases; J trimming: 7 bases; junction bases outside the gene matches: 8. Germline CDR1 is MDHEN and CDR2 is SYDVKM. CDR3 coding DNA: TGTGCCAGCAGTTCCTCGGGACAGGGGGCTTGGGAGCAGTACTTC. This sequence encodes CASSSSGQGAWEQYF. Together with reference TRBV28 and TRBJ2-7, the CDR3 gives the full variable domain: DVKVTQSSRYLVKRTGEKVFLECVQDMDHENMFWYRQDPGLGLRLIYFSYDVKMKEKGDIPEGYSVSREKKERFSLILESASTNQTSMYLCASSSSGQGAWEQYFGPGTRLTVT.

This chain links TRBV5-1 with TRBJ1-2; 9 positions match TRBD1. Per the germline V gene, CDR1 is SGHRS and CDR2 is YFSETQ. Trimming at V came to 3 bases and at J to 0 bases, leaving 6 bases not matched to a gene. The CDR3 length is 16 residues. This chain's CDR3 is CASSYTGQGANYGYTF. The CDR3 DNA follows: TGCGCCAGCAGCTATACGGGACAGGGCGCTAACTATGGCTACACCTTC.

In this sample, this clonotype turned up a few times. The gene calls are TRBV6-5 and TRBJ2-5; TRBD2 matches 13 bases. Germline V gives CDR1 MNHEY, CDR2 SVGAGI. The CDR3 spans 17 residues. Germline trimming cut 5 bases from V and 5 bases from J; bases unmatched to any gene: 11. CDR3 sequence reads: CASSKTLLAGGPETQYF. For the CDR3, the DNA is TGTGCCAGCAGTAAAACCCTACTAGCGGGGGGGCCGGAGACCCAGTACTTC.

V usage is TRBV19 and J usage is TRBJ2-3; D might be TRBD1 or TRBD2, each matching 5 bases. The V end was cut by 1 base, the J end by 2 bases, with 10 bases between. The germline V gene encodes CDR1 LNHDA and CDR2 SQIVND (reference sequence). The CDR3 is 15 amino acids. The CDR3 reads CASSIGPGTTDTQYF. CDR3 DNA sequence: TGTGCCAGTAGTATAGGACCGGGGACCACAGATACGCAGTATTTT.

The gene calls are TRBV11-3 and TRBJ2-3; D is ambiguous. Germline CDR1 reads SGHNT; CDR2 reads YENEEA. The CDR3 has 13 amino acids. Trimming removed 5 bases at V and 3 bases at J, with 9 bases between. The CDR3: CASSDRTTDTQYF. CDR3 DNA: TGTGCCAGCAGCGATAGAACGACAGATACGCAGTATTTT.

Many counts were recorded for this clonotype. The rearrangement links TRBV5-5 to TRBJ1-1; TRBD1 matches 7 bases. CDR1 is SGHKS, CDR2 YYEKEE, per germline (reference sequence). This CDR3 is built from 15 residues. Trimming cost V 3 bases and J 0 bases; bases outside gene matches: 5. For the CDR3, the DNA is TGTGCCAGCAGCTGGCGACAGGGTTTGAACACTGAAGCTTTCTTT. Its translation is CASSWRQGLNTEAFF.

This clonotype was found a few times. V and J are TRBV18 and TRBJ2-5; 9 positions match TRBD2. The CDR3 extends over 15 amino acids. The trim removed 3 bases at V and 5 bases at J, leaving 7 bases unmatched. Germline loops: CDR1 KGHSH, CDR2 LQKENI. Here the CDR3 reads CASSPLRGGTETQYF. CDR3 DNA sequence: TGTGCCAGCTCACCTCTGCGGGGGGGCACGGAGACCCAGTACTTC.